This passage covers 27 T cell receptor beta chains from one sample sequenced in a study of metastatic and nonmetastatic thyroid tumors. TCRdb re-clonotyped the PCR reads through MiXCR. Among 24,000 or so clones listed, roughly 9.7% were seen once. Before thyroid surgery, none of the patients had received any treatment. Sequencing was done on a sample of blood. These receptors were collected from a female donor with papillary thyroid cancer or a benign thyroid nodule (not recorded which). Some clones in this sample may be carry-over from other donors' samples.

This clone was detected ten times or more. In DNA form, the CDR3 reads TGCGCCAGCAGCCCTGGCGGGGGGTACGAGCAGTACTTC. Translating gives CASSPGGGYEQYF. V is TRBV4-3 and J is TRBJ2-7, with 8 bases matching TRBD2. CDR1 LGHNA and CDR2 YSLEER come from the germline V gene. With V trimmed by 4 bases and J by 4 bases, 3 bases remained unmatched. The CDR3 length is 13 residues.

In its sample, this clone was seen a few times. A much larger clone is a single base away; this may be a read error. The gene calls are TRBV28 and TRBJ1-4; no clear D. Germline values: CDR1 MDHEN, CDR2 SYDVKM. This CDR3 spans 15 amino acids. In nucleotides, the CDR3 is TGTGCCAGCAGCCCTACGGGAGCCGGTGGTGAAAAACTGCTTTTT. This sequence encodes CASSPTGAGGEKLLF.

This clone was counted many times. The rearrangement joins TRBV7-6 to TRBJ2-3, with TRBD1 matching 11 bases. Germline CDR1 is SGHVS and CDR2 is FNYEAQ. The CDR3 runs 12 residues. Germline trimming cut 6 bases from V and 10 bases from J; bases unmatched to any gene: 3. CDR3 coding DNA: TGTGCCAGCAGTAGGGACAGGGGGGCGCAGTATTTT. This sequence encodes CASSRDRGAQYF.

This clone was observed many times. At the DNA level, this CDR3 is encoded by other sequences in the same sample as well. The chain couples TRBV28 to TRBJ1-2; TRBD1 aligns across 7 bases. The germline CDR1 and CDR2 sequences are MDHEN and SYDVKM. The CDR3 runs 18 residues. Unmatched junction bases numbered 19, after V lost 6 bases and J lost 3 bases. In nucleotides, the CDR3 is TGTGCCAGCAGACCCGACAGGGTTCTCTCCCCCTTTGACTATGGCTACACCTTC. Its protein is CASRPDRVLSPFDYGYTF.

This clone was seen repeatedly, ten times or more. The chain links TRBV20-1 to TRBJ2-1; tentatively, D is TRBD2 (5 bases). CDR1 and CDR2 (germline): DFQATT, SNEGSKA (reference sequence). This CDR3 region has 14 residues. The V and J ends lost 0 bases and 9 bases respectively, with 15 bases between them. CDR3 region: CSARDRGSVGEQFF. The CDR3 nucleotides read TGCAGTGCTAGAGATCGGGGTAGCGTGGGTGAGCAGTTCTTC.

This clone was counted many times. The CDR3 DNA reads as TGCGCCAGCAGCCAAGATCGGAGGGAAGGGGCCTATGGCTACACCTTC. It translates to CASSQDRREGAYGYTF. The chain uses TRBV4-1 and TRBJ1-2; weak D call: TRBD1 (5 bases). The germline V gene encodes CDR1 MGHRA and CDR2 YSYEKL. This CDR3 spans 16 amino acids. The V gene lost 0 bases and the J gene lost 4 bases, with 15 bases spanning the gap.

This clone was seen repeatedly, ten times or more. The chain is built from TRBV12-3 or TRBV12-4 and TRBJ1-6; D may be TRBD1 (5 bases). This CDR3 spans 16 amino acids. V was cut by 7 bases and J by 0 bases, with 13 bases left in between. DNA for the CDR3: TGTGCCAGCACTTGGGGCAGCAGCTCCTATAATTCACCCCTCCACTTT. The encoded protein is CASTWGSSSYNSPLHF.

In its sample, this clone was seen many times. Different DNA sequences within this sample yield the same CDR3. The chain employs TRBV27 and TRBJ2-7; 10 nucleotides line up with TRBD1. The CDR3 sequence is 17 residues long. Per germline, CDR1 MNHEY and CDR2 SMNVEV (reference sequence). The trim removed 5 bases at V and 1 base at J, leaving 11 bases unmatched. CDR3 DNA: TGTGCCAGCAGTCCTCGACAGGGGGCCTTTTATTCCTACGAGCAGTACTTC. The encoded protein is CASSPRQGAFYSYEQYF.

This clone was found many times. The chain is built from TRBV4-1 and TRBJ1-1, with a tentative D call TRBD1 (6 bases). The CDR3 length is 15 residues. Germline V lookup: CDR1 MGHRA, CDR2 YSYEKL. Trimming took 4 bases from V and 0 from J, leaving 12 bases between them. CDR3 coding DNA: TGCGCCAGCAGCCCCCGACAGGAAATGAACACTGAAGCTTTCTTT. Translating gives CASSPRQEMNTEAFF.

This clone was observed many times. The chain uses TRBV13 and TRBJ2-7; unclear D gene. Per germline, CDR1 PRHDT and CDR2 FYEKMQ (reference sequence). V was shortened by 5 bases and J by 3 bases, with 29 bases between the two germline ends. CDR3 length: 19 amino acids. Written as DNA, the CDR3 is TGTGCCAGCAGCAAAACCCCCCCCTGGTCCCCCACAGTTGACTACGAGCAGTACTTC. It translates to CASSKTPPWSPTVDYEQYF. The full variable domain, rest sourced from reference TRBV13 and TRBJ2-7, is AAGVIQSPRHLIKEKRETATLKCYPIPRHDTVYWYQQGPGQDPQFLISFYEKMQSDKGSIPDRFSAQQFSDYHSELNMSSLELGDSALYFCASSKTPPWSPTVDYEQYFGPGTRLTVT.

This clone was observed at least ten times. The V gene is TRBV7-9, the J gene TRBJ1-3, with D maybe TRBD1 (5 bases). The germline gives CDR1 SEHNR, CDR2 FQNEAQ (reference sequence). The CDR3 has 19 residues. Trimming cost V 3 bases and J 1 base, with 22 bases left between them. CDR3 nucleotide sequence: TGTGCCAGCAGCTTTCGTTCCGGCGAGGGGTGGGGTTCTGGAAACACCATATATTTT. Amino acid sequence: CASSFRSGEGWGSGNTIYF.

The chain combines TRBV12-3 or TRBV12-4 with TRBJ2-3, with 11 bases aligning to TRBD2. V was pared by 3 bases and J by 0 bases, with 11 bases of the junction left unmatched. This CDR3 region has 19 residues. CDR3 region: CASSLVAGGLIPSTDTQYF. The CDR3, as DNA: TGTGCCAGCAGTTTGGTAGCGGGGGGGCTAATACCTAGCACAGATACGCAGTATTTT.

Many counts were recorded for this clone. The CDR3 is CASSHGPNTGELFF. The CDR3 region has the DNA TGCGCCAGCAGCCACGGCCCGAACACCGGGGAGCTGTTTTTT. V usage is TRBV4-1 and J usage is TRBJ2-2; D is ambiguous. CDR1 is MGHRA, CDR2 YSYEKL, per germline. Trimming pared 3 bases from V and 0 bases from J, leaving 5 bases between. The CDR3 consists of 14 residues.

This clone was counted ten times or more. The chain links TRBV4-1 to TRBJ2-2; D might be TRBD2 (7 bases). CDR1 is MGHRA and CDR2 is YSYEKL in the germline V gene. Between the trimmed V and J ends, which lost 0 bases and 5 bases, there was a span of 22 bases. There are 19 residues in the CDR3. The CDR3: CASSQDRARNREGTGELFF. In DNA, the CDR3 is TGCGCCAGCAGCCAAGATCGTGCTAGGAACAGGGAGGGAACCGGGGAGCTGTTTTTT.

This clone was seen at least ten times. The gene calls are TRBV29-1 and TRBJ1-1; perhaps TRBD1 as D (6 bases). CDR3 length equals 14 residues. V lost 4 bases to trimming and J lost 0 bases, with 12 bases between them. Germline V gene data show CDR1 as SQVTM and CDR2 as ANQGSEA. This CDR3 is CSVAKGGMNTEAFF. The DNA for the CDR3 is TGCAGCGTTGCCAAGGGGGGTATGAACACTGAAGCTTTCTTT.

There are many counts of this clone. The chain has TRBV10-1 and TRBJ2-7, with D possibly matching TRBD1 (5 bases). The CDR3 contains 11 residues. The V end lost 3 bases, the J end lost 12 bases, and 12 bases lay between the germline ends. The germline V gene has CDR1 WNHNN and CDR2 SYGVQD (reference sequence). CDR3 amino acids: CASSDTGATYF. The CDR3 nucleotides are TGCGCCAGCAGTGACACTGGGGCCACGTACTTC.

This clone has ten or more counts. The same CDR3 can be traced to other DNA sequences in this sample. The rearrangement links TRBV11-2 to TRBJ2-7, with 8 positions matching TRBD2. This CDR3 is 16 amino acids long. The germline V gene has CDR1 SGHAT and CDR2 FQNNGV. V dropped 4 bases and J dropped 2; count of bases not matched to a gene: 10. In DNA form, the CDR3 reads TGTGCCAGCAGCTCAGACGTCCAGCGGGAGCCCTACGAGCAGTACTTC. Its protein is CASSSDVQREPYEQYF.

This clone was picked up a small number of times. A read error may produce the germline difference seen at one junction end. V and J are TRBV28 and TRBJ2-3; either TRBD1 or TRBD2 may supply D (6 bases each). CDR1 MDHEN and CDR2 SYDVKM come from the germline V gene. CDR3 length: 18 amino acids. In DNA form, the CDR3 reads TGTGCCAGCAGGCCAGGGGCTAGCGACCTCTGGGGCACACATACGCAGTATTTT. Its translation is CASRPGASDLWGTHTQYF.

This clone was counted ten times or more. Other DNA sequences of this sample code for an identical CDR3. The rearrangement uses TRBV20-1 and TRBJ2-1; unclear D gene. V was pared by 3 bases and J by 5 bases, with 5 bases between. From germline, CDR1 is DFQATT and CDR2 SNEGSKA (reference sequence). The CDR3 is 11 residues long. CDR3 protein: CSARGNNEQFF. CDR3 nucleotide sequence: TGCAGTGCTAGGGGAAACAATGAGCAGTTCTTC.

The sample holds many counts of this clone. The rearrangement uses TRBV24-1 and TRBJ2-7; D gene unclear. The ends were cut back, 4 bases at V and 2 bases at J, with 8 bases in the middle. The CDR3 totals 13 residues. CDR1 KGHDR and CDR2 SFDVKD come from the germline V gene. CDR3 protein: CATSEGMTYEQYF. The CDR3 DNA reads TGTGCCACCAGTGAAGGCATGACCTACGAGCAGTACTTC.

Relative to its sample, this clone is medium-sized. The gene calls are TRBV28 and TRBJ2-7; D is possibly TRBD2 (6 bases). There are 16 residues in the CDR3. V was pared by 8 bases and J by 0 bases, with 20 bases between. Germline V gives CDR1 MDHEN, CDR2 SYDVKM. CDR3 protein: CASSIYWASVSYEQYF. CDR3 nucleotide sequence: TGTGCCAGCTCGATCTACTGGGCTAGCGTCTCCTACGAGCAGTACTTC.

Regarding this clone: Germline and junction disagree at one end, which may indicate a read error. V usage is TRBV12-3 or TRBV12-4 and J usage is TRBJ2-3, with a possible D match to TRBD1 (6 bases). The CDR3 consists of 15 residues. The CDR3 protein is CASIRYDGGTDTQYF. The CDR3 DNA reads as TGTGCCAGCATCCGGTATGATGGGGGCACGGATACGCAGTATTTT.

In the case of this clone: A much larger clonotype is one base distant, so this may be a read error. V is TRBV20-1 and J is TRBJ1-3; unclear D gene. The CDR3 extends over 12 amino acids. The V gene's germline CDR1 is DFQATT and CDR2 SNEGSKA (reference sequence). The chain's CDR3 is CSSRGPRNTIYF. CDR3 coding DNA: TGCTCAAGCCGAGGACCTCGAAACACCATATATTTT.

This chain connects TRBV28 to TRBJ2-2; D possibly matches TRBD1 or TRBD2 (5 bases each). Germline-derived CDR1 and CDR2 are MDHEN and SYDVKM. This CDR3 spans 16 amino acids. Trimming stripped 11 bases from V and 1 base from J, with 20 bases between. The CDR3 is CAAGAVGVRNTGELFF. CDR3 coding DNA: TGTGCCGCCGGGGCGGTAGGCGTACGGAACACCGGGGAGCTGTTTTTT.

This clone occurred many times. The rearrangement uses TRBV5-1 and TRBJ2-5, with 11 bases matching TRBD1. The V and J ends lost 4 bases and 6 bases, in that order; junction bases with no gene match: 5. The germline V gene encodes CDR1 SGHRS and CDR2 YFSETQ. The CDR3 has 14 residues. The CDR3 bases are TGCGCCAGCAGCCCGGGGACAGGGGGACAGACCCAGTACTTC. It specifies CASSPGTGGQTQYF.

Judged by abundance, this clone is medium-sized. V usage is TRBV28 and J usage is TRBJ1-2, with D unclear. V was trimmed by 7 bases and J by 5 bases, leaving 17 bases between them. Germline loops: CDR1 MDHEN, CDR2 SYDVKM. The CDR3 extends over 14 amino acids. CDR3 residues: CASTPPPPKYGYTF. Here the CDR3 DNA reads TGTGCCAGCACTCCCCCCCCGCCCAAGTATGGCTACACCTTC.

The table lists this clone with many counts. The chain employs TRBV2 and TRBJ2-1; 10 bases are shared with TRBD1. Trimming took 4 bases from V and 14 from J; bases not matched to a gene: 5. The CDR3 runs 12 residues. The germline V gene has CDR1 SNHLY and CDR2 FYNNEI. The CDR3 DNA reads TGTGCCAGCAGTGGACAGGGGGCGTATGAGTTCTTC. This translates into CASSGQGAYEFF.